Below are 7 T cell receptor beta chains sequenced from a single sample in a study of T cell responses to AZD1222 COVID-19 vaccine. Here immunoSEQ multiplex PCR was the method, and the copy in TCRdb shows in-frame clones only, minus some. The data show 95,000 to 110,000 clones, 70% to 90% seen once. The specimen comprised peripheral blood, sampled 28 days after the second AZD1222 dose. These TCRs come from an adult who received the AZD1222 COVID-19 vaccine.

This clone was detected a few times. The chain couples TRBV12-5 to TRBJ2-7; D not resolved. Germline V CDR1 and CDR2: LGHNT, FRNRAP. This CDR3 has 13 amino acids. V lost 6 bases and J lost 0, with 9 bases in between. CDR3 region: CASGSSDSYEQYF. CDR3 bases: TGTGCTAGTGGCTCCTCCGACTCCTACGAGCAGTACTTC. Full variable domain (outside the CDR3, taken from reference TRBV12-5 and TRBJ2-7): DARVTQTPRHKVTEMGQEVTMRCQPILGHNTVFWYRQTMMQGLELLAYFRNRAPLDDSGMPKDRFSAEMPDATLATLKIQPSEPRDSAVYFCASGSSDSYEQYFGPGTRLTVT.

This clone was seen just once. This chain uses TRBV7-9 with TRBJ1-4, with TRBD1 identical over 8 bases. CDR3 length: 17 residues. The V gene end was trimmed by 7 bases and the J gene end by 5 bases; junction bases not matched to a gene: 15. The germline V gene has CDR1 SEHNR and CDR2 FQNEAQ (reference sequence). The chain's CDR3 is CASKNLGSTGGNEKLFF. CDR3 bases: TGTGCCAGCAAGAATTTGGGATCAACAGGGGGAAATGAAAAACTGTTTTTT.

The V gene is TRBV2, the J gene TRBJ2-7; D might be TRBD1 or TRBD2, each matching 5 bases. CDR3 length: 12 amino acids. V was clipped by 7 bases and J by 0 bases, with 7 bases between them. The germline CDR1 and CDR2 sequences are SNHLY and FYNNEI. The CDR3 DNA reads as TGTGCCAGCACCGGGACCTCCTACGAGCAGTACTTC. Its protein product is CASTGTSYEQYF.

The gene calls are TRBV6-2 or TRBV6-3 and TRBJ2-3; 7 bases map to TRBD2. The CDR3 length is 16 residues. Germline CDR1 is MNHEY and CDR2 is SVGEGT. The V and J ends lost 0 bases and 2 bases, in that order; junction bases with no gene match: 5. CDR3 in amino acids: CASSYSGGRVTDTQYF. DNA for the CDR3: TGTGCCAGCAGTTACTCTGGGGGGAGGGTCACAGATACGCAGTATTTT.

The V call is TRBV6-5, the J call TRBJ2-1, with D perhaps TRBD2 (5 bases). Germline V gene data show CDR1 as MNHEY and CDR2 as SVGAGI. Trimming took 2 bases from V and 6 from J, leaving 8 bases between them. This CDR3 is built from 13 residues. Written as DNA, the CDR3 is TGTGCCAGCAGTTACGGTCTAGCCAATGAGCAGTTCTTC. Its protein is CASSYGLANEQFF.

CDR3 in DNA: TGCGCCAGCAGTGGGACTAGCGGGGGAATAAATGAGCAGTTCTTC. It is translated as CASSGTSGGINEQFF. The chain links TRBV10-2 to TRBJ2-1, with 13 positions matching TRBD2. The CDR3 runs to 15 residues. Germline CDR1 WSHSY, CDR2 SAAADI. V gave up 4 bases and J gave up 7 bases; unmatched junction bases: 4.

This chain links TRBV6-2 or TRBV6-3 with TRBJ1-2; D unresolved. Trimming shortened V by 4 bases and J by 1 base, and 7 bases separated the two germline ends. Germline CDR1 MNHEY, CDR2 SVGEGT. This CDR3 is 13 amino acids long. CDR3 residues: CASSLISNYGYTF. The CDR3 DNA follows: TGTGCCAGCAGTTTAATCAGTAACTATGGCTACACCTTC.